These 10 T cell receptor beta chains came from one sample sequenced in a study of blood T cells in healthy people across ages. The second PCR ran roughly 6 to 12 cycles with a sample-barcoded 5' primer and J-beta primers. One entry per CDR3 protein, called by TCRdb with MiXCR from the 5' RACE reads. The repertoire holds 2 million or so distinct CDR3 sequences, with 40% to 55% as singletons. Sequencing used blood. The receptors originated from a woman aged 40 to 50 in good health.

This clonotype has only a few counts. This chain connects TRBV7-2 to TRBJ2-3; a weak D match, TRBD1 (5 bases). Germline V gene lookup returns CDR1 SGHTA and CDR2 FQGNSA. The CDR3 runs to 16 residues. The ends were cut back, 1 base at V and 1 base at J, with 12 bases in the middle. In DNA, the CDR3 is TGTGCCAGCAGCTTAGAGGTTGGGGCTCGCACAGATACGCAGTATTTT. This sequence encodes CASSLEVGARTDTQYF.

This sequence joins TRBV6-2 or TRBV6-3 and TRBJ2-1; 9 nucleotides agree with TRBD2. CDR3 length: 16 amino acids. Per germline, CDR1 MNHEY and CDR2 SVGEGT. V lost 8 bases and J lost 2; bases outside the gene matches: 10. In DNA form, the CDR3 reads TGTGCCAGCGGTGTTAGCGGGGGACCTACCTACAATGAGCAGTTCTTC. Its protein is CASGVSGGPTYNEQFF.

The J gene is TRBJ2-1, the V gene TRBV6-1; TRBD2 matches at 9 bases. Germline V gene lookup returns CDR1 MNHNS and CDR2 SASEGT. This CDR3 comprises 16 residues. V lost 4 bases, J lost 4 bases, and 8 bases stayed unmatched. The CDR3 DNA reads TGTGCCAGCAGTGGCCTGGGTAGCGGGGGTTACAATGAGCAGTTCTTC. This codes for CASSGLGSGGYNEQFF.

There are a few counts of this clonotype. The V gene is TRBV20-1, the J gene TRBJ2-5; 9 nucleotides line up with TRBD2. V shed 5 bases and J 2 bases; nucleotides not matched to a gene: 12. The CDR3 has 16 amino acids. CDR1 and CDR2 (germline): DFQATT, SNEGSKA (reference sequence). In DNA form, the CDR3 reads TGCAGTGCTTCCCCCAGCGGGGGGTCTATACAAGAGACCCAGTACTTC. Residues: CSASPSGGSIQETQYF.

V is TRBV29-1 and J is TRBJ1-5; weak D call: TRBD1 (5 bases). Germline V gene sequence: CDR1 SQVTM, CDR2 ANQGSEA. Trimming stripped 4 bases from V and 2 bases from J, with 12 bases between. The length of the CDR3 is 14 residues. The CDR3: CSVAGGIGNQPQHF. The CDR3 DNA reads TGCAGCGTTGCGGGGGGGATTGGCAATCAGCCCCAGCATTTT.

V and J are TRBV4-2 and TRBJ1-4; the D is unclear. From germline, CDR1 is LGHNA and CDR2 YNFKEQ. Trimming cost V 0 bases and J 7 bases, with 6 bases left between them. The length of the CDR3 is 13 residues. Here the CDR3 reads CASSQDGSEKLFF. The CDR3 DNA reads TGTGCCAGCAGCCAAGACGGTAGTGAAAAACTGTTTTTT.

This chain uses TRBV4-1 with TRBJ2-7; D gene unclear. The CDR3 runs 17 residues. V was pared by 4 bases and J by 0 bases, with 19 bases between. Germline values: CDR1 MGHRA, CDR2 YSYEKL. In DNA form, the CDR3 reads TGCGCCAGCAGCCCTCCTGTAGGCAGCGCAAGCTCCTACGAGCAGTACTTC. Translation: CASSPPVGSASSYEQYF.

V is TRBV24-1 and J is TRBJ2-3; 9 bases are a match to TRBD2. The CDR3 runs to 15 residues. V lost 0 bases and J lost 7; bases outside the gene matches: 4. Germline V gene data show CDR1 as KGHDR and CDR2 as SFDVKD. CDR3 in amino acids: CATSDLSSGVNTQYF. Written as DNA, the CDR3 is TGTGCCACCAGTGATTTGTCTAGCGGGGTTAATACGCAGTATTTT.

This clonotype has only a few counts. The rearrangement joins TRBV6-2 or TRBV6-3 to TRBJ2-7; possible D gene TRBD1, 6 bases. The V and J ends lost 7 bases and 5 bases respectively, with 12 bases between them. Germline values: CDR1 MNHEY, CDR2 SVGEGT. This CDR3 region has 12 residues. This CDR3 reads CASTRTDNEQYF. The CDR3 DNA follows: TGTGCCAGCACAAGGACAGATAACGAGCAGTACTTC.

The chain uses TRBV6-5 and TRBJ2-1, with TRBD2 matching over 7 bases. The J call may be mistaken, given a closer DNA end match to TRBJ2-7. The length of the CDR3 is 14 residues. Germline CDR1 MNHEY, CDR2 SVGAGI. The chain's CDR3 is CASSAGTTYNEQYF. The CDR3 bases are TGTGCCAGCAGCGCCGGGACTACATACAATGAGCAGTACTTC.